The 26 T cell receptor beta chains below come from one sample, sequenced in a study of blood T cell repertoires in COVID-19. Profiled with immunoSEQ multiplex PCR; TCRdb holds only in-frame clones, not every one. The table lists 350,000 to 550,000 clones, 75% to 90% of them singletons. Sequencing input: peripheral blood. All receptors derive from a woman in her twenties or thirties with acute or convalescent COVID-19.

This clone was recorded only once. This chain joins TRBV7-9 and TRBJ2-2, with D unclear. CDR1 and CDR2 (germline): SEHNR, FQNEAQ (reference sequence). The V and J ends lost 2 bases and 4 bases respectively, with 5 bases between them. The CDR3 sequence is 13 residues long. CDR3 DNA sequence: TGTGCCAGCAGCTTACCGGGCACCGGGGAGCTGTTTTTT. Encoded protein: CASSLPGTGELFF.

The chain joins TRBV4-1 to TRBJ1-1; perhaps TRBD1 as D (5 bases). Per germline, CDR1 MGHRA and CDR2 YSYEKL. This CDR3 region has 14 residues. Trimming left V 3 bases short and J 2 bases short, with 10 bases between. The DNA of the CDR3 is TGCGCCAGCAGCCACCCGGACACAAACACTGAAGCTTTCTTT. Translated, it gives CASSHPDTNTEAFF.

The CDR3 coding sequence is TGTGCCAGCAGCGTAGGCGGGACAGCTAACTATGGCTACACCTTC. Translating gives CASSVGGTANYGYTF. The chain couples TRBV9 to TRBJ1-2, with 7 positions matching TRBD1. After removal of 0 bases from V and 0 bases from J, the junction contained 2 bases not matched to a gene. The CDR3 sequence is 15 residues long. CDR1 is SGDLS and CDR2 is YYNGEE in the germline V gene.

This clone was seen just once. The chain uses TRBV7-9 and TRBJ1-5; TRBD1 matches at 10 bases. J was trimmed by 0 bases and V by 4 bases; bases with no gene match: 6. The V gene's germline CDR1 is SEHNR and CDR2 FQNEAQ (reference sequence). The CDR3 runs 17 residues. The CDR3 sequence is CASSSWTGGGSNQPQHF. In DNA form, the CDR3 reads TGTGCCAGCAGCTCCTGGACAGGGGGAGGTAGCAATCAGCCCCAGCATTTT.

The chain recombines TRBV7-3 with TRBJ2-7; 7 positions agree with TRBD1. There are 15 residues in the CDR3. Germline V lookup: CDR1 SGHTA, CDR2 FQGTGA. Losses at the gene ends were 5 bases for V and 0 bases for J; bases not matched to a gene: 7. CDR3 bases: TGTGCCAGCAGCCTTGAGACAGGGAGCTCCTACGAGCAGTACTTC. Translated: CASSLETGSSYEQYF. Variable domain in full (rest from reference TRBV7-3 and TRBJ2-7): GAGVSQTPSNKVTEKGKYVELRCDPISGHTALYWYRQSLGQGPEFLIYFQGTGAADDSGLPNDRFFAVRPEGSVSTLKIQRTERGDSAVYLCASSLETGSSYEQYFGPGTRLTVT.

This chain links TRBV6-5 with TRBJ1-6, with TRBD1 identical over 8 bases. Germline CDR1 is MNHEY and CDR2 is SVGAGI. CDR3 length: 14 amino acids. With 6 bases clipped from V and 5 bases from J, the junction kept 3 bases outside the gene matches. CDR3 nucleotides: TGTGCCAGCAGCAGGGGACAGGATAATTCACCCCTCCACTTT. Its translation is CASSRGQDNSPLHF.

The V and J genes are TRBV28 and TRBJ2-1, with D tentatively TRBD1 (5 bases). CDR1 is MDHEN and CDR2 is SYDVKM in the germline V gene. The V end lost 6 bases, the J end lost 14 bases, and 17 bases lay between the germline ends. CDR3 length equals 12 residues. The CDR3: CASRTQGRVEFF. CDR3 DNA sequence: TGTGCCAGCAGAACCCAGGGCCGGGTGGAGTTCTTC.

This chain connects TRBV5-1 to TRBJ2-5; 7 bases line up with TRBD1. Per the germline V gene, CDR1 is SGHRS and CDR2 is YFSETQ. Unmatched junction bases numbered 8, after V lost 6 bases and J lost 6 bases. The CDR3 runs to 13 residues. The CDR3 DNA sequence: TGCGCCAGCACCAATTCAGGGGGACAGACCCAGTACTTC. Encoded protein: CASTNSGGQTQYF.

The chain has TRBV5-1 and TRBJ1-6, with D perhaps TRBD1 (5 bases). The germline V gene encodes CDR1 SGHRS and CDR2 YFSETQ. Between the trimmed V and J ends, which lost 2 bases and 10 bases, there was a span of 13 bases. This CDR3 spans 14 amino acids. The CDR3 loop is CASSLSGFYSPLHF. In DNA, the CDR3 is TGCGCCAGCAGCTTATCAGGGTTCTACTCACCCCTCCACTTT.

This clone was recorded only once. This CDR3 is CASSSFQAPDNYGYTF. DNA of the CDR3: TGTGCCAGCAGCTCTTTTCAGGCCCCGGATAACTATGGCTACACCTTC. The V call is TRBV7-8, the J call TRBJ1-2; D ambiguous. The V and J ends lost 4 bases and 1 base respectively, with 16 bases between them. There are 16 residues in the CDR3. Germline V lookup: CDR1 SGHVS, CDR2 FQNEAQ.

V and J are TRBV19 and TRBJ2-5; D is perhaps TRBD1 (7 bases). CDR1 is LNHDA, CDR2 SQIVND, per germline (reference sequence). The CDR3 runs to 15 residues. V was trimmed by 3 bases and J by 7 bases, leaving 18 bases between them. Here the CDR3 DNA reads TGTGCCAGTAGTATTCGTGGGGGGCAGGGGGGGACCCAGTACTTC. It specifies CASSIRGGQGGTQYF.

This chain links TRBV5-1 with TRBJ1-6, with 7 bases identical to TRBD1. CDR3 length equals 14 residues. Trimming at V came to 3 bases and at J to 5 bases, leaving 2 bases not matched to a gene. Looked up from germline, CDR1 is SGHRS and CDR2 is YFSETQ. In nucleotides, the CDR3 is TGCGCCAGCAGCTCGACAGGGAATAATTCACCCCTCCACTTT. It translates to CASSSTGNNSPLHF.

In its sample, this clone was seen a few times. The V and J genes are TRBV12-3 or TRBV12-4 and TRBJ1-2; a weak D match, TRBD1 (6 bases). This CDR3 contains 12 residues. V was clipped by 5 bases and J by 5 bases, with 9 bases between them. CDR3 sequence (DNA): TGTGCCAGCAGTAACAGGGTATATGGCTACACCTTC. As protein: CASSNRVYGYTF.

The chain joins TRBV7-3 to TRBJ2-2; possibly TRBD1 for D (6 bases). Trimming left V 5 bases short and J 5 bases short, with 27 bases between. Germline V gene data show CDR1 as SGHTA and CDR2 as FQGTGA. The CDR3 has 19 residues. CDR3 in amino acids: CASSLVSGHFTEGTGELFF. CDR3 DNA sequence: TGTGCCAGCAGCCTAGTCTCGGGACACTTTACCGAGGGTACCGGGGAGCTGTTTTTT.

The V call is TRBV2, the J call TRBJ2-1; D is possibly TRBD2 (6 bases). The CDR3 is 15 amino acids. CDR1 and CDR2 (germline): SNHLY, FYNNEI. V lost 8 bases to trimming and J lost 6 bases, with 20 bases between them. CDR3 loop: CASRTTPGLPNEQFF. The DNA for the CDR3 is TGTGCCAGCCGAACTACTCCGGGACTGCCCAATGAGCAGTTCTTC. The full variable domain, completed using reference TRBV2 and TRBJ2-1, is EPEVTQTPSHQVTQMGQEVILRCVPISNHLYFYWYRQILGQKVEFLVSFYNNEISEKSEIFDDQFSVERPDGSNFTLKIRSTKLEDSAMYFCASRTTPGLPNEQFFGPGTRLTVL.

The V and J genes are TRBV5-6 and TRBJ2-7; D gene ambiguous. The CDR3 loop spans 11 amino acids. Germline assignment: CDR1 SGHDT and CDR2 YYEEEE. V was shortened by 4 bases and J by 6 bases, with 8 bases between the two germline ends. The chain's CDR3 is CASSRTSEQYF. The CDR3 region has the DNA TGTGCCAGCAGCCGAACAAGCGAGCAGTACTTC.

The chain is built from TRBV5-6 and TRBJ1-1; 10 bases fit TRBD1. Per the germline V gene, CDR1 is SGHDT and CDR2 is YYEEEE. The CDR3 extends over 16 amino acids. V was clipped by 2 bases and J by 5 bases; unmatched bases: 9. CDR3 residues: CASSFGTGVLGTEAFF. DNA of the CDR3: TGTGCCAGCAGCTTCGGGACAGGGGTTTTGGGAACTGAAGCTTTCTTT.

This clone appeared a few times. The gene calls are TRBV29-1 and TRBJ2-7, with D uncertain. The germline CDR1 and CDR2 sequences are SQVTM and ANQGSEA. V was trimmed by 6 bases and J by 2 bases, leaving 8 bases between them. This CDR3 comprises 11 residues. CDR3 DNA: TGCAGCGTGTACATAACCTACGAGCAGTACTTC. Protein: CSVYITYEQYF.

The chain combines TRBV30 with TRBJ2-7; 10 bases map to TRBD1. The CDR3 runs to 14 residues. Germline assignment: CDR1 GTSNPN and CDR2 SVGIG (reference sequence). The V segment lost 2 bases and the J segment 6 bases; nucleotides outside the gene matches: 7. This CDR3 reads CAWSLGTGEAEQYF. The CDR3 DNA reads TGTGCCTGGAGTCTTGGGACAGGGGAGGCCGAGCAGTACTTC.

This clone is a singleton in its sample. The chain uses TRBV11-1 and TRBJ2-7, with D possibly matching TRBD2 (5 bases). The V and J ends lost 7 bases and 0 bases respectively, with 10 bases between them. Germline V gene lookup returns CDR1 SGHAT and CDR2 FQDESV (reference sequence). The CDR3 loop spans 13 amino acids. The chain's CDR3 is CASTRDNSYEQYF. DNA for the CDR3: TGTGCCAGCACGAGGGATAACTCCTACGAGCAGTACTTC.

The chain is built from TRBV5-5 and TRBJ2-2, with a possible D match to TRBD1 (6 bases). The CDR3 contains 17 residues. Germline CDR1 reads SGHKS; CDR2 reads YYEKEE (reference sequence). V gave up 1 base and J gave up 4 bases, with 17 bases separating them. The CDR3 DNA sequence: TGTGCCAGCAGCTTGCTTGGACTGGGGGCAGTCACCGGGGAGCTGTTTTTT. Protein product: CASSLLGLGAVTGELFF. Looking up the rest from reference TRBV5-5 and TRBJ2-2 gives the full variable domain: DAGVTQSPTHLIKTRGQQVTLRCSPISGHKSVSWYQQVLGQGPQFIFQYYEKEERGRGNFPDRFSARQFPNYSSELNVNALLLGDSALYLCASSLLGLGAVTGELFFGEGSRLTVL.

The chain couples TRBV2 to TRBJ1-1; a weak D match, TRBD1 (6 bases). Per the germline V gene, CDR1 is SNHLY and CDR2 is FYNNEI. The CDR3 is made up of 13 amino acids. Trimming stripped 5 bases from V and 2 bases from J, with 9 bases between. The CDR3 DNA sequence: TGTGCCAGCAGTACACAGGGTAACACTGAAGCTTTCTTT. Translation gives CASSTQGNTEAFF.

The chain combines TRBV5-3 with TRBJ2-1, with unresolved D. TRBV5-3 belongs to the ORF category, with a function that is uncertain. This CDR3 has 13 amino acids. The germline V and J ends were trimmed by 4 bases and 6 bases, with 11 bases remaining between them. CDR3 in DNA: TGTGCCAGAAGCCTCCACAGACCCAATGAGCAGTTCTTC. Translating it yields CARSLHRPNEQFF.

The J gene is TRBJ1-2, the V gene TRBV12-3 or TRBV12-4, with unresolved D. The V gene lost 2 bases and the J gene lost 3 bases, with 4 bases spanning the gap. CDR3 size: 12 residues. The CDR3 coding sequence is TGTGCCAGCAGTTTACAGGACTATGGCTACACCTTC. Its protein is CASSLQDYGYTF.

The genes are TRBV27 and TRBJ1-1, with 7 bases lining up with TRBD1. Germline CDR1 reads MNHEY; CDR2 reads SMNVEV (reference sequence). The CDR3 length is 16 residues. V dropped 2 bases and J dropped 5; count of bases not matched to a gene: 11. The CDR3, as DNA: TGTGCCAGCAGTTTAGGGACAGCTATGTCCGGGACTGAAGCTTTCTTT. Translation: CASSLGTAMSGTEAFF.

The chain employs TRBV30 and TRBJ1-1, with D unclear. The CDR3 is 12 amino acids. The V gene lost 2 bases and the J gene lost 1 base, with 5 bases spanning the gap. CDR1 is GTSNPN, CDR2 SVGIG, per germline (reference sequence). In nucleotides, the CDR3 is TGTGCCTGGAGTCTGGCGAACACTGAAGCTTTCTTT. It translates to CAWSLANTEAFF.